This T cell receptor beta chain was identified during a study of metastatic and nonmetastatic thyroid tumors. Study background: Malignant thyroid and benign thyroid patients provided blood and tumor or nodule tissue whose repertoires were compared.

A word on this clone: Its antigen remains unidentified.

In the source study's methods: Construction of a distant-metastasis classifier for papillary thyroid cancer relied on CDR3 differences across clinicopathological groups. MiXCR was used by TCRdb to re-call the PCR reads. These V and J calls are TCRdb output, not the study's own analysis. The sample includes around 40,000 clones, roughly a sixth seen only once; the top ten take around 5.9%. The CDR3 runs 12 residues. V lost 8 bases, J lost 6 bases, and 13 bases lay in between. Germline lookup yields CDR1 DFQATT and CDR2 SNEGSKA (reference sequence). Each patient came to thyroid surgery without any prior treatment (of any kind). Study findings and constraints: According to reports, the diversity of TCR beta was significantly higher in malignant thyroid tumors than in benign nodules, and this held in both blood and tumor samples.

The chain links TRBV20-1 to TRBJ2-2; the D call may be TRBD1 or TRBD2 (7 bases each). This TCR was recovered from a male donor with papillary thyroid cancer or a benign thyroid nodule (not recorded which). Some clones in this sample may be carry-over from other donors' samples. Material: blood. CDR3 protein: CSWQGGSGELFF. In DNA, the CDR3 is TGCAGTTGGCAGGGGGGGTCCGGGGAGCTGTTTTTT.